The TCR beta chain described here comes from a study of OX40 agonist ivuxolimab in advanced cancers. This CDR3 is built from 15 residues. The V gene's germline CDR1 is SNHLY and CDR2 FYNNEI. The V gene end was trimmed by 6 bases and the J gene end by 1 base; junction bases not matched to a gene: 7. Some clones are missing from TCRdb's copy, which holds only in-frame ones; the method was immunoSEQ multiplex PCR. The table records almost 65,000 clones, around 83% of them present only once. The chain employs TRBV2 and TRBJ2-5, with 8 nucleotides matching TRBD2. The sample was CD4+ or CD8+ T cells sorted from blood, taken in a trial of the OX40 agonist ivuxolimab. The receptor was derived from an adult with an advanced solid tumor such as melanoma, head and neck, liver or kidney cancer. CDR3 sequence: CASRGLRGGQETQYF. DNA for the CDR3: TGTGCCAGCAGGGGACTCCGGGGGGGCCAAGAGACCCAGTACTTC.